One sample yielded the 28 T cell receptor beta chains listed below, sequenced in a study of T cell repertoires in aging, cancer and after chemotherapy. Amplification of TCR beta used genomic DNA extracted from peripheral blood. A mixed TRB-A/B primer pool amplified rearranged TRB by multiplex touch-down PCR. MiXCR, run by TCRdb on the multiplex PCR reads, gives a single entry per CDR3 protein. The sample includes several thousand distinct CDR3 sequences, around a third of them seen just once. Sequencing input: blood. These receptors all stem from a human donor with a blood cancer.

In this sample, this clonotype turned up a few times. V is TRBV30 and J is TRBJ1-4; D ambiguous. The CDR3 runs 11 residues. V was shortened by 2 bases and J by 8 bases, with 6 bases between the two germline ends. Germline CDR1 reads GTSNPN; CDR2 reads SVGIG (reference sequence). The CDR3 is CAWSTGEKLFF. The CDR3 nucleotides are TGTGCCTGGAGTACGGGGGAAAAACTGTTTTTT.

By proportion, this clonotype is medium-sized (0.01 to 0.1%). This chain connects TRBV5-4 to TRBJ2-3; D is uncertain. The V and J ends lost 1 base and 2 bases respectively, with 8 bases between them. CDR1 is SGHNT and CDR2 is YYREEE in the germline V gene (reference sequence). The CDR3 runs 14 residues. CDR3 residues: CASSLSEFTDTQYF. The CDR3 DNA reads TGTGCCAGCAGCTTGTCCGAGTTCACAGATACGCAGTATTTT.

The chain recombines TRBV6-5 with TRBJ1-1; no clear D. CDR3 length: 16 residues. The germline V gene has CDR1 MNHEY and CDR2 SVGAGI. Trimming took 0 bases from V and 8 from J, leaving 19 bases between them. For the CDR3, the DNA is TGTGCCAGCAGTTACTCTCAATCTTTATATAGGAAGGAAGCTTTCTTT. Translated, it gives CASSYSQSLYRKEAFF.

This chain uses TRBV10-1 with TRBJ2-5; maybe TRBD1 (5 bases). V was pared by 1 base and J by 2 bases, with 8 bases between. The CDR3 is 14 amino acids. Germline V gene lookup returns CDR1 WNHNN and CDR2 SYGVQD (reference sequence). This chain's CDR3 is CASSEWGRQETQYF. CDR3 coding DNA: TGCGCCAGCAGTGAGTGGGGCAGACAAGAGACCCAGTACTTC.

This clonotype was picked up a small number of times. The chain uses TRBV7-2 and TRBJ2-5, with 7 bases identical to TRBD2. Unmatched junction bases numbered 13, after V lost 5 bases and J lost 7 bases. The CDR3 has 15 amino acids. Germline V gene lookup returns CDR1 SGHTA and CDR2 FQGNSA. CDR3 bases: TGTGCCAGCAGCCCCGGGACTACCGAACGAGGGACCCAGTACTTC. It specifies CASSPGTTERGTQYF. The entire variable domain, with the rest obtained from reference TRBV7-2 and TRBJ2-5, is as follows: GAGVSQSPSNKVTEKGKDVELRCDPISGHTALYWYRQSLGQGLEFLIYFQGNSAPDKSGLPSDRFSAERTGGSVSTLTIQRTQQEDSAVYLCASSPGTTERGTQYFGPGTRLLVL.

V gene TRBV20-1 combines with J gene TRBJ2-1; TRBD2 matches at 9 bases. CDR1 is DFQATT, CDR2 SNEGSKA, per germline (reference sequence). V lost 4 bases to trimming and J lost 9 bases; unmatched junction nucleotides: 13. This CDR3 has 15 residues. CDR3 nucleotides: TGCAGTGCTAAAGCGGGAGGCTGGTTGGGGGCTGAGCAGTTCTTC. Amino acid sequence: CSAKAGGWLGAEQFF.

The CDR3 spells CATSDWGTVIGSNQPQHF. The CDR3 coding sequence is TGTGCCACCAGTGATTGGGGGACAGTTATAGGAAGCAATCAGCCCCAGCATTTT. This chain connects TRBV24-1 to TRBJ1-5; 7 bases align to TRBD1. The ends lost 2 bases at V and 1 base at J; junction bases unmatched: 10. This CDR3 spans 18 amino acids. Germline CDR1 is KGHDR and CDR2 is SFDVKD.

This clonotype came up a few times. The chain has TRBV12-3 or TRBV12-4 and TRBJ2-5, with D unclear. V was clipped by 6 bases and J by 3 bases, with 20 bases between them. This CDR3 contains 16 residues. As DNA, the CDR3 is TGTGCCAGCAGCCCTGGGTCAGGTGGACGGAAAGAGACCCAGTACTTC. It yields the protein CASSPGSGGRKETQYF.

The rearrangement uses TRBV18 and TRBJ1-3; TRBD1 might be the D (5 bases). This CDR3 spans 15 amino acids. V was trimmed by 2 bases and J by 4 bases, leaving 12 bases between them. Germline values: CDR1 KGHSH, CDR2 LQKENI. The CDR3 reads CASSPGRQGGNTIYF. The CDR3 DNA sequence: TGTGCCAGCTCACCAGGCCGGCAGGGAGGAAACACCATATATTTT.

The V call is TRBV20-1, the J call TRBJ2-5, with D unclear. From germline, CDR1 is DFQATT and CDR2 SNEGSKA (reference sequence). CDR3 size: 11 residues. CDR3 coding DNA: TGCAGCGGTTTTGAGAGCGAGACCCAGTACTTC. This codes for CSGFESETQYF.

J is TRBJ1-1 and V is TRBV19, with unresolved D. The CDR3 totals 12 residues. V was trimmed by 1 base and J by 6 bases, leaving 6 bases between them. CDR1 and CDR2 from the germline V gene are LNHDA and SQIVND (reference sequence). The CDR3 coding sequence is TGTGCCAGTAGTATAGGAACGGCTGAAGCTTTCTTT. It yields the protein CASSIGTAEAFF.

The chain has TRBV4-3 and TRBJ2-4; D unresolved. Trimming took off 6 bases at V and 0 bases at J, with 12 bases between the two ends. Germline assignment: CDR1 LGHNA and CDR2 YSLEER. The CDR3 covers 15 residues. CDR3 nucleotide sequence: TGCGCCAGCAGTCCTACCTCTCTAGCCAAAAACATTCAGTACTTC. Protein: CASSPTSLAKNIQYF.

By its share, this clonotype is medium-sized. The V and J genes are TRBV27 and TRBJ1-2, with D perhaps TRBD1 (5 bases). The V end was cut by 6 bases, the J end by 3 bases, with 11 bases between. Germline loops: CDR1 MNHEY, CDR2 SMNVEV (reference sequence). The CDR3 runs to 13 residues. The CDR3 region is CASRDTGDYGYTF. The CDR3 nucleotides are TGTGCCAGCAGGGATACAGGTGACTATGGCTACACCTTC.

By its share, this clonotype is medium-sized (0.01 to 0.1%). The chain employs TRBV15 and TRBJ2-1; D unclear. The V end was cut by 0 bases, the J end by 6 bases, with 6 bases between. The CDR3 runs to 13 residues. The germline CDR1 and CDR2 sequences are LNHNV and YYDKDF (reference sequence). CDR3 nucleotide sequence: TGTGCCACCAGCAGAGATCTGGTCAATGAGCAGTTCTTC. Translating it yields CATSRDLVNEQFF.

This chain joins TRBV19 and TRBJ1-1; TRBD1 might be the D (6 bases). CDR1 LNHDA and CDR2 SQIVND come from the germline V gene (reference sequence). Trimming pared 7 bases from V and 0 bases from J, leaving 12 bases between. CDR3 length: 14 residues. CDR3 in DNA: TGTGCCAGTAAGGGGACATGGATGAACACTGAAGCTTTCTTT. It yields the protein CASKGTWMNTEAFF.

By sample fraction, this clonotype is medium-sized. The chain recombines TRBV6-1 with TRBJ2-5; 11 bases line up with TRBD2. V shed 7 bases, J shed 7 bases, and the junction held 11 bases outside the gene matches. The CDR3 is 15 amino acids. CDR1 MNHNS and CDR2 SASEGT come from the germline V gene. The CDR3 reads CASMAASGGKRTQYF. The CDR3 DNA sequence: TGTGCCAGCATGGCCGCTAGCGGGGGGAAAAGGACCCAGTACTTC.

By frequency in the sample, this clonotype is medium-sized (0.01 to 0.1%). The rearrangement joins TRBV6-5 to TRBJ1-1; no firm D call. CDR3 size: 13 residues. Trimming pared 7 bases from V and 0 bases from J, leaving 9 bases between. Germline loops: CDR1 MNHEY, CDR2 SVGAGI. The CDR3 region is CASTFGMNTEAFF. For the CDR3, the DNA is TGTGCCAGCACATTTGGCATGAACACTGAAGCTTTCTTT.

This clonotype has a handful of counts. The CDR3 DNA reads as TGTGCCAGCTACGGGACTCGAAACACTGAAGCTTTCTTT. Translated, it gives CASYGTRNTEAFF. The rearrangement joins TRBV27 to TRBJ1-1; perhaps TRBD1 as D (5 bases). The CDR3 sequence is 13 residues long. Germline CDR1 MNHEY, CDR2 SMNVEV (reference sequence). The ends were cut back, 8 bases at V and 2 bases at J, with 12 bases in the middle.

The V gene is TRBV6-5, the J gene TRBJ1-2; 7 bases are a match to TRBD1. The CDR3 length is 17 residues. From germline, CDR1 is MNHEY and CDR2 SVGAGI. Losses at the gene ends were 4 bases for V and 4 bases for J; bases not matched to a gene: 15. CDR3 protein: CASSLSHPGQTFYGYTF. DNA of the CDR3: TGTGCCAGCAGTTTATCGCATCCGGGACAGACATTCTATGGCTACACCTTC.

The chain has TRBV30 and TRBJ2-7, with 7 bases lining up with TRBD1. This CDR3 comprises 13 residues. Per germline, CDR1 GTSNPN and CDR2 SVGIG (reference sequence). J lost 4 bases, V lost 1 base, and 4 bases had no gene match. CDR3 in DNA: TGTGCCTGGAGTGAAGAGGGGGCGTACGAGCAGTACTTC. Its translation: CAWSEEGAYEQYF.

This rearrangement joins TRBV6-5 to TRBJ1-1; D is uncertain. Germline V gene sequence: CDR1 MNHEY, CDR2 SVGAGI. The CDR3 has 11 amino acids. The V gene lost 8 bases and the J gene lost 8 bases, with 12 bases spanning the gap. CDR3 nucleotide sequence: TGTGCCAGCCACCAAGCGGGAGAAGCTTTCTTT. Its translation: CASHQAGEAFF.

The chain couples TRBV7-3 to TRBJ1-1, with TRBD1 matching over 7 bases. The CDR3 contains 15 residues. Trimming cost V 5 bases and J 1 base; bases outside gene matches: 7. Per the germline V gene, CDR1 is SGHTA and CDR2 is FQGTGA. CDR3 bases: TGTGCCAGCAGCGGTACGGGACAGAGGAACACTGAAGCTTTCTTT. The encoded protein is CASSGTGQRNTEAFF.

The chain joins TRBV29-1 to TRBJ2-1, with 7 bases that match TRBD1. The CDR3 loop spans 13 amino acids. J gave up 2 bases and V 3 bases, and 1 base lay outside the gene matches. The germline CDR1 and CDR2 sequences are SQVTM and ANQGSEA. CDR3 sequence reads: CSVEGTAYNEQFF. Here the CDR3 DNA reads TGCAGCGTTGAGGGGACAGCCTACAATGAGCAGTTCTTC.

The CDR3 loop reads CASSLGARSVSGANVLTF. In DNA, the CDR3 is TGTGCCAGCAGCTTGGGGGCCAGATCCGTCTCTGGGGCCAACGTCCTGACTTTC. J is TRBJ2-6 and V is TRBV7-9; tentatively, D is TRBD1 (6 bases). V lost 3 bases and J 0 bases, leaving 15 bases between the germline ends. CDR3 length equals 18 residues. CDR1 and CDR2 (germline): SEHNR, FQNEAQ (reference sequence). Full variable domain (rest looked up from reference TRBV7-9 and TRBJ2-6): DTGVSQNPRHKITKRGQNVTFRCDPISEHNRLYWYRQTLGQGPEFLTYFQNEAQLEKSRLLSDRFSAERPKGSFSTLEIQRTEQGDSAMYLCASSLGARSVSGANVLTFGAGSRLTVL.

In this sample, this clonotype turned up a few times. The genes are TRBV27 and TRBJ1-4, with 7 bases aligning to TRBD1. The CDR3 has 15 amino acids. Germline CDR1 and CDR2: MNHEY and SMNVEV (reference sequence). The trim removed 3 bases at V and 5 bases at J, leaving 6 bases unmatched. The CDR3, as DNA: TGTGCCAGCAGTTTGAACAGGGGCCAAAATGAAAAACTGTTTTTT. Translated: CASSLNRGQNEKLFF.

J is TRBJ2-7 and V is TRBV20-1, with TRBD2 matching over 7 bases. The CDR3 runs to 13 residues. The J segment lost 5 bases and the V segment lost 6 bases, leaving 10 bases of the junction unmatched. CDR1 and CDR2 from the germline V gene are DFQATT and SNEGSKA (reference sequence). CDR3 nucleotides: TGCAGTGCCGGTTGGGGGGGTCGGGACGAGCAGTACTTC. This sequence encodes CSAGWGGRDEQYF.

The rearrangement uses TRBV10-1 and TRBJ2-7; TRBD2 aligns across 11 bases. Germline CDR1 is WNHNN and CDR2 is SYGVQD (reference sequence). V was clipped by 8 bases and J by 3 bases; unmatched bases: 21. The CDR3 is 19 amino acids. The CDR3 sequence: CASWGGTSGPSAPRYEQYF. CDR3 DNA sequence: TGCGCCAGCTGGGGCGGGACTAGCGGCCCTTCGGCCCCCCGCTACGAGCAGTACTTC.

This chain joins TRBV5-6 and TRBJ2-7; D gene unclear. In germline, CDR1 is SGHDT, CDR2 YYEEEE. Trimming cost V 1 base and J 5 bases, with 4 bases left between them. The CDR3 sequence is 11 residues long. The CDR3: CASSLHDEQYF. The CDR3 coding sequence is TGTGCCAGCAGCTTGCACGACGAGCAGTACTTC.